The present T cell receptor (beta chain) was sequenced within a study of human T cells and chemical hapten exposure. The CDR3 extends over 17 amino acids. Germline V gives CDR1 LGHNA, CDR2 YNFKEQ. Trimming left V 0 bases short and J 0 bases short, with 12 bases between. Separate cDNA molecules received unique molecular identifiers, which the library attached to them. From the RACE reads, TCRdb called clonotypes with MiXCR, one entry per CDR3 protein. The repertoire holds more than 100,000 distinct CDR3 sequences, with roughly 12% as singletons. As for time point: pre-sensitization, week 0. The treatment: therapeutic diphenylcyclopropenone sensitization with weekly scalp DPC. Investigators collected blood before applying each patch test. This clonotype came up many times. Its antigen is not identified. Study-wide points: Versus controls, expanded TCRs had significantly more large CDR3 similarity clusters.

The chain carries TRBV4-2 and TRBJ2-4, with D possibly matching TRBD2 (6 bases). The source of this sequence is a woman aged 18-29 years with alopecia areata. Some clones in this sample may be carry-over from other donors' samples. The sample in question was whole blood, obtained in connection with sensitization to the hapten diphenylcyclopropenone (DPC). The CDR3 spells CASSQDRVAVAKNIQYF. DNA of the CDR3: TGTGCCAGCAGCCAAGATAGGGTAGCGGTAGCCAAAAACATTCAGTACTTC.